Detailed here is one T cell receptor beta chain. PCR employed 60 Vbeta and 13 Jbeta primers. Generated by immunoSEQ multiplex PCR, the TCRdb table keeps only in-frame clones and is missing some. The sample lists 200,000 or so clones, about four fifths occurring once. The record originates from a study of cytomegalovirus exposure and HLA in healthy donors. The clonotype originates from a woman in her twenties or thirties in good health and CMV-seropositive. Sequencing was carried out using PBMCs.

The CDR3 is CASSMGQARLAGANVLTF. Here the CDR3 DNA reads TGTGCCAGCTCTATGGGACAAGCCAGGTTGGCTGGGGCCAACGTCCTGACTTTC. The chain couples TRBV7-3 to TRBJ2-6; tentative D call: TRBD1 (6 bases). CDR3 length: 18 residues. V lost 8 bases and J lost 2, with 22 bases in between. CDR1 SGHTA and CDR2 FQGTGA come from the germline V gene.